These 21 T cell receptor beta chains came from one sample sequenced in a study of Tregs in tolerant kidney transplant recipients. Clones were read by immunoSEQ multiplex PCR, and TCRdb kept only the in-frame ones, dropping some. The table lists 23,000 or so clones. Recipients received nonmyeloablative bone marrow transplants from related graft donors, with transient mixed chimerism. The sequenced sample was CD4+ T cells from blood (PBMCs), obtained 6 months after the transplant. The receptors stem from a human patient who received a combined kidney and bone marrow transplant. Some T cells may have originated in the graft donor.

Remarks on this clone: The CDR3 extends 3 residues past the end of the read, so its final part is completed from the germline J gene. The chain employs TRBV2 and TRBJ2-2; TRBD2 is a possible D gene (5 bases). In germline, CDR1 is SNHLY, CDR2 FYNNEI. Between the trimmed V and J ends, which lost 6 bases and 4 bases, there was a span of 9 bases. The CDR3 contains 13 residues. The CDR3 bases that were read are TGTGCCAGCAGGAGGGTTGGCACCGGGGAG. Translating gives CASRRVGTGE. The complete CDR3 sequence is CASRRVGTGELFF.

Of note for this clone: The CDR3 end lies 3 residues beyond the end of the read and is filled in from the germline J gene. This chain uses TRBV7-9 with TRBJ2-1, with 13 bases aligning to TRBD2. The CDR3 is made up of 15 amino acids. With 5 bases clipped from V and 8 bases from J, the junction kept 6 bases outside the gene matches. Per the germline V gene, CDR1 is SEHNR and CDR2 is FQNEAQ (reference sequence). This CDR3 reads CASSQLAGGPDEQFF. The part of the CDR3 DNA that was read is TGTGCCAGCAGCCAACTAGCGGGAGGGCCCGATGAG.

CDR3 sequence: CASSILAKTYEQYF. CDR3 DNA, as far as it was read: TGTGCCAGTAGTATCCTAGCGAAAACCTACGAG. This chain connects TRBV19 to TRBJ2-7; a weak D match, TRBD2 (6 bases). Read data end 3 residues before the CDR3 end; the end is taken from the germline J gene. CDR3 length equals 14 residues. Germline V gene sequence: CDR1 LNHDA, CDR2 SQIVND (reference sequence). V lost 3 bases, J lost 2 bases, and 11 bases lay in between.

Points on this clone: The DNA ends 3 residues before the CDR3 does, and the rest of the CDR3 is filled in from the germline J gene. The chain has TRBV5-1 and TRBJ1-1; weak D call: TRBD1 (6 bases). The germline CDR1 and CDR2 sequences are SGHRS and YFSETQ. The CDR3 has 17 residues. V lost 6 bases and J 0 bases, leaving 21 bases between the germline ends. CDR3 DNA, as far as it was read: TGCGCCAGCACCATCGCGGGGGGGGGCGCTGTGAACACTGAA. Amino acids: CASTIAGGGAVNTE. The CDR3 as a whole reads CASTIAGGGAVNTEAFF.

As concerns this clone: Sequencing ends 3 residues short of the CDR3 end; the germline J gene provides the rest. This chain uses TRBV23-1 with TRBJ2-3; 8 positions agree with TRBD2. TRBV23-1 is designated an ORF whose function remains uncertain. This CDR3 is 15 amino acids long. J was trimmed by 6 bases and V by 3 bases; bases with no gene match: 8. The sequenced CDR3 bases are TGCGCCAGCAGTCAGGTAGCGGGAACTGGGGATACG. Encoded protein: CASSQVAGTGDT. The CDR3 in full is CASSQVAGTGDTQYF.

A word on this clone: Sequencing ends 3 residues short of the CDR3 end; the germline J gene provides the rest. The chain employs TRBV7-8 and TRBJ2-1; D gene unclear. CDR1 is SGHVS, CDR2 FQNEAQ, per germline. The CDR3 length is 13 residues. The ends were cut back, 5 bases at V and 5 bases at J, with 10 bases in the middle. Incomplete CDR3 DNA: TGTGCCAGCAGCCCCGATCCGGACAATGAG. Its translation is CASSPDPDNE. The entire CDR3 protein is CASSPDPDNEQFF.

Regarding this clone: The sequenced fragment ends 3 residues before the CDR3 boundary, so the rest is inferred from the germline J gene. The sample contains more than one DNA sequence encoding this CDR3. The chain uses TRBV5-1 and TRBJ1-3, with a tentative D call TRBD1 (5 bases). Germline-derived CDR1 and CDR2 are SGHRS and YFSETQ. CDR3 size: 14 residues. The ends were cut back, 2 bases at V and 2 bases at J, with 8 bases in the middle. Incomplete CDR3 DNA: TGCGCCAGCAGCTTAATGGGGCCTGGAAACACC. Encoded protein: CASSLMGPGNT. The full-length CDR3 reads as CASSLMGPGNTIYF.

To note about this clone: The read halts 3 residues ahead of the CDR3 end, with the missing end drawn from the germline J gene. The chain combines TRBV7-8 with TRBJ1-4; weak D call: TRBD1 (6 bases). Trimming pared 2 bases from V and 7 bases from J, leaving 20 bases between. Germline values: CDR1 SGHVS, CDR2 FQNEAQ. The CDR3 totals 17 residues. The CDR3 bases that were read are TGTGCCAGCAGCTTAAGGGGTCGGGGGGCGGTTTCTGAAAAA. Its translation: CASSLRGRGAVSEK. In full, the CDR3 is CASSLRGRGAVSEKLFF.

The sequenced CDR3 bases are TGTGCCAGCAGTGATTCGAGCGGCGGAGATACG. Protein product: CASSDSSGGDT. The CDR3 in its entirety is CASSDSSGGDTQYF. The gene calls are TRBV6-4 and TRBJ2-3, with a weak D call TRBD2 (5 bases). The CDR3 goes on 3 residues after the read ends, and that part is filled in from the germline J gene. This CDR3 has 14 residues. Germline V gene lookup returns CDR1 MRHNA and CDR2 SNTAGT. Trimming took 3 bases from V and 5 from J, leaving 12 bases between them.

For this clone: The CDR3 extends 3 residues past the end of the read, so its final part is completed from the germline J gene. The J gene is TRBJ2-1, the V gene TRBV20-1, with TRBD2 matching 10 bases. The V gene end was trimmed by 0 bases and the J gene end by 6 bases; junction bases not matched to a gene: 5. CDR1 and CDR2 (germline): DFQATT, SNEGSKA (reference sequence). The CDR3 contains 15 residues. CDR3 DNA, as far as it was read: TGCAGTGCTAGAGATAGCGGGAGGACTTCCAATGAG. Encoded protein: CSARDSGRTSNE. The full-length CDR3 reads as CSARDSGRTSNEQFF.

As for this clone: Coverage ceases 3 residues before the CDR3 finishes, and the germline J gene fills in the end. The chain has TRBV2 and TRBJ1-2; D is possibly TRBD1 (6 bases). Germline V gene data show CDR1 as SNHLY and CDR2 as FYNNEI. Trimming took off 11 bases at V and 4 bases at J, with 14 bases between the two ends. This CDR3 spans 12 amino acids. CDR3 DNA, as far as it was read: TGTGCCGGCCAGGGGATGACCTATGGC. Translating it yields CAGQGMTYG. The entire CDR3 protein reads CAGQGMTYGYTF.

As to this clone: The missing CDR3 end, 3 residues past where the read stops, is filled in from the germline J gene. The chain links TRBV12-3 or TRBV12-4 to TRBJ1-5; 7 bases match TRBD1. V shed 5 bases and J 6 bases; nucleotides not matched to a gene: 10. CDR3 size: 15 residues. The CDR3 sequence: CASSPDREGTQPQHF. The sequenced part of the CDR3 DNA is TGTGCCAGCAGTCCAGACAGGGAGGGAACTCAGCCC.

Regarding this clone: The sequence runs out 3 residues before the end of the CDR3; the remainder is reconstructed from the germline J gene. J is TRBJ2-7 and V is TRBV5-1; tentatively, D is TRBD2 (6 bases). V gave up 0 bases and J gave up 5 bases, with 9 bases separating them. Germline V gives CDR1 SGHRS, CDR2 YFSETQ. The CDR3 is made up of 13 amino acids. This chain's CDR3 is CASSLGLEDEQYF. The CDR3 bases that were read are TGCGCCAGCAGCTTGGGACTAGAAGACGAG.

With respect to this clone: The read terminates 3 residues ahead of where the CDR3 ends, so the germline J gene completes it. This chain joins TRBV18 and TRBJ2-5; TRBD1 agrees at 8 bases. Looked up from germline, CDR1 is KGHSH and CDR2 is LQKENI. The V gene end was trimmed by 4 bases and the J gene end by 4 bases; junction bases not matched to a gene: 2. CDR3 length: 13 residues. CDR3 loop: CASSRQGRETQYF. The CDR3 DNA, read in part, is TGTGCCAGCTCACGACAGGGGAGAGAGACC.

Incomplete CDR3 DNA: TGTGCCAGCTCACCACTCGGAGAGACC. This encodes CASSPLGET. The full CDR3 protein reads CASSPLGETQYF. The chain carries TRBV18 and TRBJ2-5; D is unclear. The CDR3 is cut off 3 residues early in the read; its end comes from the germline J gene. The CDR3 sequence is 12 residues long. Germline-derived CDR1 and CDR2 are KGHSH and LQKENI. Trimming pared 1 base from V and 4 bases from J, leaving 4 bases between.

Of note for this clone: From the germline J gene comes the end of the CDR3, since the read stops 3 residues before it. This chain links TRBV7-8 with TRBJ1-1; D not resolved. Between the trimmed V and J ends, which lost 1 base and 1 base, there was a span of 7 bases. The CDR3 length is 14 residues. The V gene's germline CDR1 is SGHVS and CDR2 FQNEAQ. The CDR3 loop reads CASSLGAGNTEAFF. Partial CDR3 DNA: TGTGCCAGCAGCTTAGGGGCGGGGAACACTGAA.

In regard to this clone: From the germline J gene comes the end of the CDR3, since the read stops 3 residues before it. The chain carries TRBV2 and TRBJ2-7; D might be TRBD1 (6 bases). The length of the CDR3 is 16 residues. From germline, CDR1 is SNHLY and CDR2 FYNNEI. The germline V and J ends were trimmed by 7 bases and 0 bases, with 19 bases remaining between them. Here the CDR3 reads CASKTPTGLSSYEQYF. CDR3 DNA (partial): TGTGCCAGCAAAACACCGACAGGACTGAGCTCCTACGAG.

To note about this clone: The CDR3 is cut off 3 residues early in the read; its end comes from the germline J gene. The chain recombines TRBV7-9 with TRBJ2-5, with D perhaps matching TRBD2 (6 bases). The germline V and J ends were trimmed by 5 bases and 4 bases, with 8 bases remaining between them. The length of the CDR3 is 12 residues. Looked up from germline, CDR1 is SEHNR and CDR2 is FQNEAQ (reference sequence). The CDR3 DNA, read in part, is TGTGCCAGCAGCCAGGAGGGAGAGACC. Translating it yields CASSQEGET. The full CDR3 protein is CASSQEGETQYF.

Turning to this clone: The sequence runs out 3 residues before the end of the CDR3; the remainder is reconstructed from the germline J gene. The chain links TRBV20-1 to TRBJ2-5; no reliable D call. V was trimmed by 3 bases and J by 2 bases, leaving 4 bases between them. CDR3 size: 11 residues. Germline CDR1 is DFQATT and CDR2 is SNEGSKA (reference sequence). CDR3 residues: CSASLQETQYF. The DNA read from the CDR3 is TGCAGTGCTAGTTTACAAGAGACC.

About this clone: Coverage ceases 3 residues before the CDR3 finishes, and the germline J gene fills in the end. V and J are TRBV19 and TRBJ2-7; the match to TRBD2 covers 11 bases. This CDR3 comprises 16 residues. Germline CDR1 is LNHDA and CDR2 is SQIVND (reference sequence). V shed 5 bases, J shed 2 bases, and the junction held 8 bases outside the gene matches. CDR3 DNA (partial): TGTGCCAGTAGTCCCGGGACTAGCGGTACCCCCTACGAG. It translates to CASSPGTSGTPYE. The entire CDR3 is CASSPGTSGTPYEQYF.

As for this clone: The read terminates 3 residues ahead of where the CDR3 ends, so the germline J gene completes it. The chain recombines TRBV11-2 with TRBJ1-6, with unresolved D. Deletions cut 2 bases from V and 5 bases from J, with 7 bases between. CDR1 SGHAT and CDR2 FQNNGV come from the germline V gene. The CDR3 runs 14 residues. The DNA read from the CDR3 is TGTGCCAGCAGCTTATTTCCTCATAATTCACCC. It translates to CASSLFPHNSP. The full CDR3 protein reads CASSLFPHNSPLHF.